This record covers a single T cell receptor beta chain. Its antigen remains unknown. This record belongs to a study of long-term antiretroviral therapy in people with HIV. Study in general: Samples collected earliest predate the 2015 immediate-ART recommendation by about a decade.

In germline, CDR1 is SEHNR, CDR2 FQNEAQ (reference sequence). The CDR3 is made up of 16 amino acids. V was trimmed by 5 bases and J by 4 bases, leaving 17 bases between them. Study conclusions and caveats: Clonal populations expanded prior to ART predominated within the repertoire at all time points.

The immunoSEQ assay was v3.0, run at survey level. Sequencing aimed at roughly 40,000-55,000 T-cell genomes per sample. Clones were read by immunoSEQ multiplex PCR, and TCRdb kept only the in-frame ones, dropping some. The sample includes under 20,000 clones, less than 85% seen only once; the top ten take around 14%. The rearrangement joins TRBV7-9 to TRBJ2-2; D is ambiguous. Source: unsorted PBMCs, taken 0.5 years before starting antiretroviral therapy. This sequence was found in a woman aged 45-65 years with HIV. The CDR3 nucleotides read TGTGCCAGCAGCCCCACCGGAATAGCTAGCACCGGGGAGCTGTTTTTT. Its translation is CASSPTGIASTGELFF.